These 11 T cell receptor beta chains came from one sample sequenced in a study of blood T cell repertoires in COVID-19. Measured with immunoSEQ multiplex PCR; TCRdb has only the in-frame clones, and not every one. The sample holds hundreds of thousands of clones; about 82% are singletons and the top ten take about 10%. Sample: peripheral blood. These receptors came from a woman of 80 years or more with acute or convalescent COVID-19.

The genes are TRBV12-3 or TRBV12-4 and TRBJ1-3; unclear D gene. The CDR3 consists of 13 residues. V shed 2 bases and J shed 2 bases, with 4 bases lying between them. The CDR3 sequence: CASSLRAGNTIYF. CDR3 in DNA: TGTGCCAGCAGTTTACGGGCTGGAAACACCATATATTTT.

This chain connects TRBV5-1 to TRBJ1-5; 7 bases match TRBD1. Losses at the gene ends were 4 bases for V and 3 bases for J; bases not matched to a gene: 4. The CDR3 sequence is 14 residues long. In germline, CDR1 is SGHRS, CDR2 YFSETQ. The CDR3 nucleotides are TGCGCCAGCAGCATCGACAGGGACAATCAGCCCCAGCATTTT. Protein: CASSIDRDNQPQHF.

In this sample, this clone turned up once. The CDR3: CASSLEQGNTEAFF. The CDR3 DNA follows: TGTGCCAGCAGCTTGGAACAGGGGAACACTGAAGCTTTCTTT. The rearrangement uses TRBV5-5 and TRBJ1-1, with D possibly being TRBD1 (6 bases). CDR3 length equals 14 residues. V lost 0 bases and J lost 1, with 7 bases in between. CDR1 SGHKS and CDR2 YYEKEE come from the germline V gene (reference sequence).

This sequence joins TRBV19 and TRBJ2-3; TRBD1 matches 7 bases. The ends lost 3 bases at V and 4 bases at J; junction bases unmatched: 4. In germline, CDR1 is LNHDA, CDR2 SQIVND (reference sequence). The CDR3 runs to 14 residues. CDR3 residues: CASSIRQGPDTQYF. For the CDR3, the DNA is TGTGCCAGTAGTATCCGACAGGGACCAGATACGCAGTATTTT.

V is TRBV27 and J is TRBJ2-2; TRBD1 agrees at 10 bases. With V trimmed by 6 bases and J by 4 bases, 5 bases remained unmatched. The CDR3 has 15 residues. Germline CDR1 and CDR2: MNHEY and SMNVEV (reference sequence). The CDR3 bases are TGTGCCAGCAGGAGGACAGGGGGGCCCACCGGGGAGCTGTTTTTT. As protein: CASRRTGGPTGELFF.

Many counts were recorded for this clone. The rearrangement links TRBV21-1 to TRBJ2-2; TRBD1, as called in the table, went unchecked against the DNA. TRBV21-1 is a known pseudogene. This CDR3 has 15 amino acids. The DNA for the CDR3 is TGTGCCAGCAGCAGAGACAGGGAGAACACCGGGGAGCTGTTTTTT. This encodes CASSRDRENTGELFF.

The J gene is TRBJ1-2, the V gene TRBV5-1, with 10 bases aligning to TRBD1. The trim removed 4 bases at V and 8 bases at J, leaving 11 bases unmatched. The CDR3 spans 15 residues. CDR1 is SGHRS, CDR2 YFSETQ, per germline. Here the CDR3 reads CASSEPGTGATGYTF. The CDR3 DNA sequence: TGCGCCAGCAGCGAACCCGGGACAGGGGCCACCGGCTACACCTTC.

V gene TRBV5-1 combines with J gene TRBJ2-7; 14 nucleotides line up with TRBD2. CDR1 and CDR2 (germline): SGHRS, YFSETQ. Unmatched junction bases numbered 8, after V lost 5 bases and J lost 7 bases. This CDR3 spans 15 amino acids. CDR3 DNA: TGCGCCAGCAGACCGGGACTAGCGGGAGCACGAGAGCAGTACTTC. It encodes CASRPGLAGAREQYF.

The chain is built from TRBV19 and TRBJ2-3; D is ambiguous. The CDR3 sequence is 15 residues long. Germline loops: CDR1 LNHDA, CDR2 SQIVND (reference sequence). Trimming shortened V by 3 bases and J by 2 bases, and 12 bases separated the two germline ends. CDR3 nucleotides: TGTGCCAGTAGTATGCACGCACCCTACACAGATACGCAGTATTTT. The encoded protein is CASSMHAPYTDTQYF.

The chain has TRBV7-9 and TRBJ1-2; 9 nucleotides line up with TRBD1. Germline V gene lookup returns CDR1 SEHNR and CDR2 FQNEAQ (reference sequence). The CDR3 has 15 residues. V shed 1 base, J shed 10 bases, and the junction held 10 bases outside the gene matches. This CDR3 reads CASSLGGDRDRDYTF. DNA of the CDR3: TGTGCCAGCAGCTTAGGAGGGGACAGGGACCGGGACTACACCTTC.

V and J are TRBV3-1 (or the pseudogene TRBV3-2) and TRBJ2-7, with TRBD2 matching 10 bases. The germline gives CDR1 LGHDT, CDR2 YNNKEL (reference sequence). The CDR3 runs to 14 residues. V was clipped by 4 bases and J by 1 base; unmatched bases: 1. DNA of the CDR3: TGTGCCAGCAGCCTACTAGCGGGATCCTACGAGCAGTACTTC. This translates into CASSLLAGSYEQYF.